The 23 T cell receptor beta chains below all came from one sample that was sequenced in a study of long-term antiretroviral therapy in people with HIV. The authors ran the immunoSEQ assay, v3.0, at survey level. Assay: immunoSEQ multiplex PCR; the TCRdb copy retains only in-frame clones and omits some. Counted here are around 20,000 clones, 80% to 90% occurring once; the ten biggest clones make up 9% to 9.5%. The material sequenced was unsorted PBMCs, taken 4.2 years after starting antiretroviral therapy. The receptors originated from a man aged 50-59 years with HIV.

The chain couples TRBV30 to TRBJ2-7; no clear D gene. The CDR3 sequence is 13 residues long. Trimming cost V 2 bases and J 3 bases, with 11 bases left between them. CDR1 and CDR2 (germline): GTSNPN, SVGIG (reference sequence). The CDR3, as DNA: TGTGCCTGGAGTCTCCTACCCTTCTACGAGCAGTACTTC. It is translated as CAWSLLPFYEQYF.

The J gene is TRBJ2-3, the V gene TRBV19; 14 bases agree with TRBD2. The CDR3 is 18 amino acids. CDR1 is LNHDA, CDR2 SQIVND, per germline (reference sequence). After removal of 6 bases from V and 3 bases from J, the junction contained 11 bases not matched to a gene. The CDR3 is CASSRTSGGIMGTDTQYF. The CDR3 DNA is TGTGCCAGTAGCCGGACTAGCGGGGGGATTATGGGGACAGATACGCAGTATTTT.

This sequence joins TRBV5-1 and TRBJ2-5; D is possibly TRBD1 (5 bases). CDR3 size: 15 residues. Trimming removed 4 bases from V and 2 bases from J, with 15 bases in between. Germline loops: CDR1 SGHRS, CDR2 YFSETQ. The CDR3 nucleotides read TGCGCCAGCAGCCCGAATACAGGAAGGCAAGAGACCCAGTACTTC. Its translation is CASSPNTGRQETQYF.

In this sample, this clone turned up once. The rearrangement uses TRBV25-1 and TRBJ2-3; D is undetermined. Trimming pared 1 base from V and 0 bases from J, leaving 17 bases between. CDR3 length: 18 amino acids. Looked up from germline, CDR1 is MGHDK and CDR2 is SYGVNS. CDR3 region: CASSEWKGLSSSTDTQYF. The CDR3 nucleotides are TGTGCCAGCAGTGAATGGAAAGGCCTATCATCTAGCACAGATACGCAGTATTTT.

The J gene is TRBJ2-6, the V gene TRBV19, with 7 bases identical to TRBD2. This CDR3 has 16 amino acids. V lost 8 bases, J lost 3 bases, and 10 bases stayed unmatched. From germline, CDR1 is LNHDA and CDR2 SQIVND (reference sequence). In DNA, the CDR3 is TGTGCCAGTCAATTTGGGGGGGGAGGTGGGGCCAACGTCCTGACTTTC. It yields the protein CASQFGGGGGANVLTF.

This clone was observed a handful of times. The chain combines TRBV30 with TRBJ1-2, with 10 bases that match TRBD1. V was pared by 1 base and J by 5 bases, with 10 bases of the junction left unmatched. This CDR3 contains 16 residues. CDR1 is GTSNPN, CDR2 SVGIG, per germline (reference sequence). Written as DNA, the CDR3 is TGTGCCTGGAGTGGCGGGACAGGGGAGGGGGTTTATGGCTACACCTTC. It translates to CAWSGGTGEGVYGYTF. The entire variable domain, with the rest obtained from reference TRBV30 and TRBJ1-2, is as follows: SQTIHQWPATLVQPVGSPLSLECTVEGTSNPNLYWYRQAAGRGLQLLFYSVGIGQISSEVPQNLSASRPQDRQFILSSKKLLLSDSGFYLCAWSGGTGEGVYGYTFGSGTRLTVV.

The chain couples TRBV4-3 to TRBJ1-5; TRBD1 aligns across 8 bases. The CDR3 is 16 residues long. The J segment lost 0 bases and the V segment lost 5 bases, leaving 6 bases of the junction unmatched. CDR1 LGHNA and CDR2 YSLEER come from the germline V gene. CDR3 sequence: CASSWGTGGSNQPQHF. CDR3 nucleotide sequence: TGCGCCAGCAGCTGGGGAACAGGGGGTAGCAATCAGCCCCAGCATTTT.

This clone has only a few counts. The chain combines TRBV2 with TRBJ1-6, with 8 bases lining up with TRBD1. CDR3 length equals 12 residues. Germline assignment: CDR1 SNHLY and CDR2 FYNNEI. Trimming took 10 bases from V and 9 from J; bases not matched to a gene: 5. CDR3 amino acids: CATQGAGSPLHF. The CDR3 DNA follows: TGTGCCACCCAGGGGGCCGGTTCACCCCTCCACTTT.

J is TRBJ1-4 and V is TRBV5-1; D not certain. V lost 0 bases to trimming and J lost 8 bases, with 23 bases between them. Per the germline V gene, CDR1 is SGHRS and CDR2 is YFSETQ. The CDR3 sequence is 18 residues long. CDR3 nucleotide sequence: TGCGCCAGCAGCTTGGCCTTCCGGACTGCCCCGGAGTGGGAAAAACTGTTTTTT. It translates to CASSLAFRTAPEWEKLFF.

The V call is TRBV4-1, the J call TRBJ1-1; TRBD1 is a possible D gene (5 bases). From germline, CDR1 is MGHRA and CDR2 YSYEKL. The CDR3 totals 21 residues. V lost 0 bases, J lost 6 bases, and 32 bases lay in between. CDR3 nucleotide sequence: TGCGCCAGCAGCCAAGAGCCAAGGGAAGGTGGGCATGACCGGGGGAAGGCTGAAGCTTTCTTT. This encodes CASSQEPREGGHDRGKAEAFF.

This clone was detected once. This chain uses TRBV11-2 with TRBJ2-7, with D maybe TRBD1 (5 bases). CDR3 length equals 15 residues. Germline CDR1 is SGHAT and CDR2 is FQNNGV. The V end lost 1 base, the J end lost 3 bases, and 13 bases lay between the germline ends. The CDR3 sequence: CASSLGAGWVYEQYF. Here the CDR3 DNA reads TGTGCCAGCAGCTTAGGCGCAGGGTGGGTCTACGAGCAGTACTTC. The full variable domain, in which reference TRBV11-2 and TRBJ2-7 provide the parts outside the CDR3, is EAGVAQSPRYKIIEKRQSVAFWCNPISGHATLYWYQQILGQGPKLLIQFQNNGVVDDSQLPKDRFSAERLKGVDSTLKIQPAKLEDSAVYLCASSLGAGWVYEQYFGPGTRLTVT.

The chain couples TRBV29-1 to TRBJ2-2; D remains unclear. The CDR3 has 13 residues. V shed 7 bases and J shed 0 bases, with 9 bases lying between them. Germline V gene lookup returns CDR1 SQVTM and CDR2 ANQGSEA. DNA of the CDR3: TGCAGCGCCGCGACGGCGAACACCGGGGAGCTGTTTTTT. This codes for CSAATANTGELFF.

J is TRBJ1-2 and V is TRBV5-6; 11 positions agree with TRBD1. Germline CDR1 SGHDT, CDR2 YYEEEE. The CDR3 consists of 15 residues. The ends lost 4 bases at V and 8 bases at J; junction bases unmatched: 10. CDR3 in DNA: TGTGCCAGCAGCCTGGGTTCGGGACAGGGGGTCGGCTACACCTTC. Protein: CASSLGSGQGVGYTF.

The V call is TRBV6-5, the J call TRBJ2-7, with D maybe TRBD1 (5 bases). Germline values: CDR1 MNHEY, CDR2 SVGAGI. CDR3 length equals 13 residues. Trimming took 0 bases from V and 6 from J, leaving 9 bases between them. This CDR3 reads CASSYSAQGEQYF. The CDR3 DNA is TGTGCCAGCAGTTACTCGGCCCAGGGCGAGCAGTACTTC.

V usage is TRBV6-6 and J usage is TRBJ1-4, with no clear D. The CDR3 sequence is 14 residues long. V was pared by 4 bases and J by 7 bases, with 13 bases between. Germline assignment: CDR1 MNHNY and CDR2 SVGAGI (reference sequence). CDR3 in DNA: TGTGCCAGCAGTTTCACAGTGGCGAGTGAAAAACTGTTTTTT. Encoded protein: CASSFTVASEKLFF.

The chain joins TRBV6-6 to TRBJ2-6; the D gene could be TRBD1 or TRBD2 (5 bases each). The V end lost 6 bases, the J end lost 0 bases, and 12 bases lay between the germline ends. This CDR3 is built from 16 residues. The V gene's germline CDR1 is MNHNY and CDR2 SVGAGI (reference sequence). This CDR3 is CASRSGTDSGANVLTF. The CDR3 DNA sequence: TGTGCCAGCAGGTCCGGGACCGACTCTGGGGCCAACGTCCTGACTTTC.

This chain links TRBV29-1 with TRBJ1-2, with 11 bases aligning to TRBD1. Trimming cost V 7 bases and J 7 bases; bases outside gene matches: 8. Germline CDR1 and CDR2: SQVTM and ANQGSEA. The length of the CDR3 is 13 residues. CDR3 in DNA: TGCAGCGCTAGAGGACAGGGGGCCTCTGGCTACACCTTC. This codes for CSARGQGASGYTF.

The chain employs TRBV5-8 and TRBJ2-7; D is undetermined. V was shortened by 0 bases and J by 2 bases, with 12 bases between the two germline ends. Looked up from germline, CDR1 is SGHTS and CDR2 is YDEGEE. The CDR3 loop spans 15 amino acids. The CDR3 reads CASSLGPTSTYEQYF. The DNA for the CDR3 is TGTGCCAGCAGCTTGGGACCTACGAGCACCTACGAGCAGTACTTC.

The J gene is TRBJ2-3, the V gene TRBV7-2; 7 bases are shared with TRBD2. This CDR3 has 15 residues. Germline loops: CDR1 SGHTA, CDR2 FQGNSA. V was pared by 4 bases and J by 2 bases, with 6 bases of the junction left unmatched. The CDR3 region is CASSSSRGVTDTQYF. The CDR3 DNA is TGTGCCAGCAGCTCCTCTCGGGGGGTCACAGATACGCAGTATTTT. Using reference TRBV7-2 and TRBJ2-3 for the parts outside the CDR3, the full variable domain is GAGVSQSPSNKVTEKGKDVELRCDPISGHTALYWYRQSLGQGLEFLIYFQGNSAPDKSGLPSDRFSAERTGGSVSTLTIQRTQQEDSAVYLCASSSSRGVTDTQYFGPGTRLTVL.

The CDR3 DNA sequence: TGTGCCAGCAGGATAGCGGGGGGCACAGATACGCAGTATTTT. Protein sequence: CASRIAGGTDTQYF. The chain uses TRBV6-5 and TRBJ2-3, with TRBD2 matching over 9 bases. CDR3 length equals 14 residues. Germline CDR1 is MNHEY and CDR2 is SVGAGI. V gave up 6 bases and J gave up 1 base; unmatched junction bases: 2.

This CDR3 reads CASTRVLAGPFNTEAFF. The CDR3 nucleotides are TGTGCCAGCACCAGGGTATTAGCCGGCCCTTTTAACACTGAAGCTTTCTTT. The genes are TRBV21-1 and TRBJ1-1; TRBD1, as called in the table, went unchecked against the DNA. TRBV21-1 is assigned pseudogene status. This CDR3 contains 17 residues.

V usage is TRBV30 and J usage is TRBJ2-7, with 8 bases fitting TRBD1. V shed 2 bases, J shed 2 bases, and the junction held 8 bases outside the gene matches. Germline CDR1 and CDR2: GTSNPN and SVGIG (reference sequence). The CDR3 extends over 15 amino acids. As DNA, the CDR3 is TGTGCCTGGAGTCCCACAGGGGGAATTACCTACGAGCAGTACTTC. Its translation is CAWSPTGGITYEQYF. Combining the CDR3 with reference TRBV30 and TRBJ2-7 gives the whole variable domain SQTIHQWPATLVQPVGSPLSLECTVEGTSNPNLYWYRQAAGRGLQLLFYSVGIGQISSEVPQNLSASRPQDRQFILSSKKLLLSDSGFYLCAWSPTGGITYEQYFGPGTRLTVT.

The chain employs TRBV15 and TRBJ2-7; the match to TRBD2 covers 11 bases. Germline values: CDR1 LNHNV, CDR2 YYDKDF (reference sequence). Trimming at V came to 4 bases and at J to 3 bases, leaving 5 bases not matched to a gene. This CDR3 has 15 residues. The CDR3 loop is CATSTGLAGNYEQYF. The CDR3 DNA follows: TGTGCCACCAGCACCGGACTAGCGGGTAACTACGAGCAGTACTTC.